The present T cell receptor beta chain was sequenced within a study of metastatic and nonmetastatic thyroid tumors. Thyroid surgery was preceded by no treatment in any patient. Via MiXCR, TCRdb re-called the PCR reads. The table lists 35,000 to 55,000 clones, around a quarter of them singletons, with around 3.6% in the top ten. This clone was seen ten or more times. The specimen sequenced was blood. The clonotype originates from a male donor with papillary thyroid cancer or a benign thyroid nodule (not recorded which). Some clones in this sample may be carry-over from other donors' samples.

The chain's CDR3 is CASSIYVATGELFF. The CDR3 nucleotides read TGTGCCAGTAGTATATACGTAGCGACCGGGGAGCTGTTTTTT. This rearrangement joins TRBV19 to TRBJ2-2; tentatively, D is TRBD2 (5 bases). CDR3 length: 14 residues. V was shortened by 2 bases and J by 5 bases, with 9 bases between the two germline ends. The germline V gene encodes CDR1 LNHDA and CDR2 SQIVND (reference sequence).